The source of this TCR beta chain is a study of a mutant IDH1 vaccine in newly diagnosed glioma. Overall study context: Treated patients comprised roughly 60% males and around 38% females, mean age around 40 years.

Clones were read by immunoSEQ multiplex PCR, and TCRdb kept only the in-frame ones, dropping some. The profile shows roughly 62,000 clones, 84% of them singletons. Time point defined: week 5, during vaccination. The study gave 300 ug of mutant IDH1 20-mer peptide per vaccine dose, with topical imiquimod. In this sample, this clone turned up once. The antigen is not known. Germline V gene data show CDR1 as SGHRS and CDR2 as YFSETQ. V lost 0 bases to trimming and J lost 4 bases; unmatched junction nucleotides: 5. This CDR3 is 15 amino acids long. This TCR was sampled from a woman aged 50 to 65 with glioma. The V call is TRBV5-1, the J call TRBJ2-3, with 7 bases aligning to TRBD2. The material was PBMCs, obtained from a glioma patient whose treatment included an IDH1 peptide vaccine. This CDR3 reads CASSLGGGAADTQYF. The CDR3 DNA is TGCGCCAGCAGCTTGGGGGGGGGAGCGGCAGATACGCAGTATTTT.